The 5 T cell receptor beta chains listed next were all sequenced from one sample in a study of CD8+ T cells in alopecia areata. Extraction and reverse transcription of RNA yielded cDNA as the sequencing template. Assay used: immunoSEQ multiplex PCR; TCRdb lists only in-frame clones, some missing. This table has around 50,000 clones, about 96% appearing once. Sequenced material: CD8+ T cells sorted from blood, taken at week 0. The receptors were sampled from a human donor with alopecia areata.

J is TRBJ2-7 and V is TRBV4-2; the D gene is possibly TRBD1 (5 bases). Germline V gives CDR1 LGHNA, CDR2 YNFKEQ. This CDR3 region has 16 residues. V was clipped by 1 base and J by 5 bases, with 18 bases between them. The CDR3 DNA is TGTGCCAGCAGCCAAGGGGTAGAACAGGCCCCCGACGAGCAGTACTTC. Protein: CASSQGVEQAPDEQYF.

This clone was found once. CDR3 region: CASSFRTGLNEQFF. The CDR3 DNA is TGTGCCAGCAGCTTCCGGACAGGGTTAAATGAGCAGTTCTTC. V gene TRBV5-6 combines with J gene TRBJ2-1; TRBD1 aligns across 8 bases. Trimming cost V 2 bases and J 7 bases; bases outside gene matches: 5. CDR1 is SGHDT and CDR2 is YYEEEE in the germline V gene. CDR3 size: 14 residues.

The chain joins TRBV6-1 to TRBJ1-5; D remains unclear. Trimming left V 4 bases short and J 0 bases short, with 16 bases between. The CDR3 is 17 residues long. CDR1 is MNHNS, CDR2 SASEGT, per germline. The CDR3 DNA sequence: TGTGCCAGCAGTGGTTCGCGGGAGGCAGGTAGCAATCAGCCCCAGCATTTT. Residues: CASSGSREAGSNQPQHF.

The chain employs TRBV9 and TRBJ2-7; D may correspond to TRBD1 or TRBD2 (5 bases each). Germline values: CDR1 SGDLS, CDR2 YYNGEE. The length of the CDR3 is 14 residues. The V end was cut by 7 bases, the J end by 0 bases, with 14 bases between. CDR3 residues: CASSESGGSYEQYF. The CDR3, as DNA: TGTGCCAGCTCCGAATCTGGGGGCTCCTACGAGCAGTACTTC. Based on the CDR3 plus reference TRBV9 and TRBJ2-7, the full variable domain is DSGVTQTPKHLITATGQRVTLRCSPRSGDLSVYWYQQSLDQGLQFLIQYYNGEERAKGNILERFSAQQFPDLHSELNLSSLELGDSALYFCASSESGGSYEQYFGPGTRLTVT.

The rearrangement joins TRBV7-2 to TRBJ1-1; tentative D call: TRBD1 (6 bases). Germline lookup yields CDR1 SGHTA and CDR2 FQGNSA. CDR3 length: 14 amino acids. V lost 1 base, J lost 4 bases, and 10 bases lay in between. CDR3 in DNA: TGTGCCAGCAGCTTAGAAGGGGGACTCACTGAAGCTTTCTTT. The encoded protein is CASSLEGGLTEAFF.